In its sample, the clone carrying this T cell receptor (beta chain) was seen a few times. What it binds is unknown. From germline, CDR1 is SEHNR and CDR2 FQNEAQ (reference sequence). The CDR3 totals 14 residues. The V and J ends lost 7 bases and 0 bases respectively, with 13 bases between them. These data originate in a study of long-term antiretroviral therapy in people with HIV. The study, taken as a whole, reports: Dominant in the repertoire at all time points were clones expanded before ART.

Researchers ran immunoSEQ v3.0 at survey level. Only in-frame clones appear in the TCRdb table, and some are missing; sequencing was by immunoSEQ multiplex PCR. The data show some 15,000 clones, with around 80% seen just once and approximately 9.2% held by the top ten. The chain employs TRBV7-9 and TRBJ2-7; D perhaps matches TRBD1 (6 bases). This clonotype was sampled from a man between 18 and 29 years old with HIV. The starting material was unsorted PBMCs, obtained 0.1 years after starting antiretroviral therapy. CDR3 sequence (DNA): TGTGCCAGCACCCCCTACAGGGCCTCCTACGAGCAGTACTTC. Protein sequence: CASTPYRASYEQYF.